This is a list of T cell receptor beta chains from one sample in a study of regulatory T cells in long-lasting Graves disease. From the multiplex PCR reads, TCRdb called clonotypes with MiXCR, one entry per CDR3 protein. The table includes 400,000 to 450,000 distinct CDR3 sequences, 16% detected once. These same records also appear under a second study, on T cells in Graves' hyperthyroidism and ophthalmopathy.

Material: peripheral blood mononuclear cells (PBMCs), obtained at new diagnosis, from a patient treated with antithyroid drugs. Source of these receptors: a woman aged 25-40 years with Graves disease. CDR3s include the opening cysteine and the closing phenylalanine or tryptophan. D genes are given only for firm matches. Only part of the rows carry a size: once, few, many, or a class if the clone is expanded.

v_gene	d_gene	abundance	j_gene	CDR3nt	CDR3aa
TRBV11-2	-	many	TRBJ1-5	TGTGCCAGCAGCGGACGGGAGGGAACGCATCAGCCCCAGCATTTT	CASSGREGTHQPQHF
TRBV6-2/TRBV6-3	-	many	TRBJ2-7	TGTGCCAGCAGTGTAGTCGGCGGAGCCTACGAGCAGTACTTC	CASSVVGGAYEQYF
TRBV20-1	-	-	TRBJ2-7	TGCAGTGCTAGCACTGACCTCGGGAGCTCCTACGAGCAGTACTTC	CSASTDLGSSYEQYF
TRBV14	-	few	TRBJ2-1	TGTGCCAGCAGCCAGAGATTAAACAATGAGCAGTTCTTC	CASSQRLNNEQFF
TRBV30	-	-	TRBJ2-3	TGTGCCTGGAGTCGAAAGGGCAGCACAGATACGCAGTATTTT	CAWSRKGSTDTQYF
TRBV7-8	-	few	TRBJ1-5	TGTGCCAGCAGCGTAGAGGCGGGAGATCAGCCCCAGCATTTT	CASSVEAGDQPQHF
TRBV11-2	TRBD2	many	TRBJ2-1	TGTGCCAGCAGGAGGGAGGGCCCGTCCTACAATGAGCAGTTCTTC	CASRREGPSYNEQFF
TRBV24-1	-	-	TRBJ1-2	TGTGCCACCAGTGATTTTCCCAGGGAGGATGGCTACACCTTC	CATSDFPREDGYTF
TRBV11-2	-	many	TRBJ2-7	TGTGCCAGCAGCTCAGAAATTAGCTCTAATTCCTACGAGCAGTACTTC	CASSSEISSNSYEQYF
TRBV28	-	many	TRBJ1-5	TGTGCCAGCAGGGAAGGACGGAGCAATCAGCCCCAGCATTTT	CASREGRSNQPQHF
TRBV20-1	-	many	TRBJ1-6	TGCAGTGCTAGATCAGGGGCCGCCGCCTGGGGTTCACCCCTCCACTTT	CSARSGAAAWGSPLHF
TRBV20-1	TRBD1	-	TRBJ1-6	TGCAGTGCTAGAGTTGCGGTTGGCACGGACGAGGGGGCAACGAGCTCCTATAATTCACCCCTCCACTTT	CSARVAVGTDEGATSSYNSPLHF
TRBV2	-	many	TRBJ1-4	TGTGCCAGCAGACGGAACAGGGAAGCGGAAAAACTGTTTTTT	CASRRNREAEKLFF
TRBV5-1	TRBD1	-	TRBJ1-1	TGCGCCAGCAGCCTGGGGACAGGCTATGGGAACACTGAAGCTTTCTTT	CASSLGTGYGNTEAFF
TRBV3-1	-	many	TRBJ2-5	TGTGCCAGCAGTCCAGGGGTGGTGACCCAGTACTTC	CASSPGVVTQYF